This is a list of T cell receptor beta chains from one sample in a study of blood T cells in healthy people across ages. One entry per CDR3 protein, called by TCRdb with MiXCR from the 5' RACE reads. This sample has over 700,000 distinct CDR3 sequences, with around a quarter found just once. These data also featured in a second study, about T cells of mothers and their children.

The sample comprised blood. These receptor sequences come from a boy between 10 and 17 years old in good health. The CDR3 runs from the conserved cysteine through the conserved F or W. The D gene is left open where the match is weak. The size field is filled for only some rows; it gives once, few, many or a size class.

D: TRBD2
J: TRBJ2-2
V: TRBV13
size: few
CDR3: CASSRTSGRLTGELFF
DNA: TGTGCCAGCAGCCGTACTAGCGGGAGGCTCACCGGGGAGCTGTTTTTT

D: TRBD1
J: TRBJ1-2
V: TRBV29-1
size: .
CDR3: CSVEDRGLGYTF
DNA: TGCAGCGTTGAAGACAGGGGGCTTGGCTACACCTTC

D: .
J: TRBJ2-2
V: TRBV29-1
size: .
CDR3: CSVVDGGTGELFF
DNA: TGCAGCGTTGTGGATGGTGGCACCGGGGAGCTGTTTTTT

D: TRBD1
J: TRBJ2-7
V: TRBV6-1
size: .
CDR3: CASSETRGRVEQYF
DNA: TGTGCCAGCAGTGAGACCAGGGGGCGGGTCGAGCAGTACTTC

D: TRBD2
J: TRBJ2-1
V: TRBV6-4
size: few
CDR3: CASSGGGLNEQFF
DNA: TGTGCCAGCAGTGGCGGGGGGTTGAATGAGCAGTTCTTC

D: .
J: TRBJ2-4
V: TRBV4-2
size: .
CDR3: CASSQENRAGNIQYF
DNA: TGTGCCAGCAGCCAAGAGAACAGGGCTGGGAACATTCAGTACTTC

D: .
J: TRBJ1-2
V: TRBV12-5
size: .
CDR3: CASGSSAYYGYTF
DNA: TGTGCTAGTGGTTCATCAGCATACTATGGCTACACCTTC

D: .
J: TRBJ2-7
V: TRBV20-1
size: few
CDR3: CSARDPRISYEQYF
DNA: TGCAGTGCTAGAGATCCCAGGATTTCCTACGAGCAGTACTTC

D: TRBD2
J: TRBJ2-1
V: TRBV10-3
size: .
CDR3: CAISELGSGGPAYNEQFF
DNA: TGTGCCATCAGTGAGCTTGGTAGCGGGGGCCCAGCTTACAATGAGCAGTTCTTC

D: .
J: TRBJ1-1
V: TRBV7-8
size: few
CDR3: CASSTGHADTEAFF
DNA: TGTGCCAGCAGCACAGGCCATGCGGACACTGAAGCTTTCTTT